One T cell receptor beta chain is described in this entry. The target antigen is unknown. Sequencing used immunoSEQ multiplex PCR; TCRdb keeps in-frame clones, though not all of them. The table lists about 110,000 clones, 85% to 90% of them singletons. This sample is part of a study of a mutant IDH1 vaccine in newly diagnosed glioma. The overall study: Weeks 1, 3, 5, 7, 11, 15, 19 and 23 were when patients received their eight vaccinations. Treated patients, about 60% male and around 40% female, averaged approximately 40 years of age.

The time point: week 11, during vaccination. A 20-mer mutant IDH1 peptide at 300 ug was injected subcutaneously with topical imiquimod. The donors' diagnosis was new WHO grade 3 or 4 astrocytoma that was IDH1-mutant and ATRX-lost. The receptor's source is a woman aged 45-59 years with glioma. The starting material was PBMCs, obtained from a glioma patient whose treatment included an IDH1 peptide vaccine.

CDR3: CAWSGGRGIRTDTQYF. CDR3 DNA: TGTGCCTGGAGCGGTGGGAGGGGTATAAGGACAGATACGCAGTATTTT. The chain is built from TRBV30 and TRBJ2-3, with TRBD2 identical over 7 bases. The CDR3 consists of 16 residues. Germline loops: CDR1 GTSNPN, CDR2 SVGIG (reference sequence). V lost 3 bases and J lost 3; bases outside the gene matches: 12.